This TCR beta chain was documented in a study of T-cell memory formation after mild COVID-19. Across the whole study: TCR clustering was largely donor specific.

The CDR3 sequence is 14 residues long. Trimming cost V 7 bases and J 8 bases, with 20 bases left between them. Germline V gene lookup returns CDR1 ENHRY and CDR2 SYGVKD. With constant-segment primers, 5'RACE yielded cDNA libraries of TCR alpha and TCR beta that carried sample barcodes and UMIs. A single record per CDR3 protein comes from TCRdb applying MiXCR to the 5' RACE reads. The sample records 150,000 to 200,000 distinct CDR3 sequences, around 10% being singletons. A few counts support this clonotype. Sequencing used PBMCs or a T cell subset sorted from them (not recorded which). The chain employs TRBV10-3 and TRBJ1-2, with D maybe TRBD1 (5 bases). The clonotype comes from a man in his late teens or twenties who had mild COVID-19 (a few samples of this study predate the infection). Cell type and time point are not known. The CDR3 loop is CAITSQGTSMGYTF. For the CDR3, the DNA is TGTGCCATCACCTCGCAGGGAACATCAATGGGCTACACCTTC.